The 21 T cell receptor beta chains in this list originate from one sample, sequenced in a study of T cell changes during pregnancy in multiple sclerosis. The repertoire was sequenced with immunoSEQ multiplex PCR; TCRdb's copy has only in-frame clones and lacks some. This sample has roughly 100,000 clones, with roughly 92% found just once. Sequenced material: peripheral blood, taken after pregnancy. These receptors were collected from a female donor with multiple sclerosis, enrolled in a pregnancy study.

The V gene is TRBV7-9, the J gene TRBJ2-1, with D perhaps matching TRBD2 (6 bases). Germline CDR1 and CDR2: SEHNR and FQNEAQ (reference sequence). This CDR3 spans 14 amino acids. Trimming took off 7 bases at V and 8 bases at J, with 18 bases between the two ends. CDR3 DNA: TGTGCCAGCACACCTGGGGGGTATCGGGATGAGCAGTTCTTC. Protein: CASTPGGYRDEQFF.

This clone was detected a few times. V gene TRBV15 combines with J gene TRBJ2-1; possible D gene TRBD2, 6 bases. Germline values: CDR1 LNHNV, CDR2 YYDKDF (reference sequence). The CDR3 runs 15 residues. V was trimmed by 1 base and J by 4 bases, leaving 11 bases between them. The CDR3 nucleotides read TGTGCCACCAGCAGAGGGAGGGATGGGTACAATGAGCAGTTCTTC. The encoded protein is CATSRGRDGYNEQFF. Using reference TRBV15 and TRBJ2-1 for the parts outside the CDR3, the full variable domain is DAMVIQNPRYQVTQFGKPVTLSCSQTLNHNVMYWYQQKSSQAPKLLFHYYDKDFNNEADTPDNFQSRRPNTSFCFLDIRSPGLGDTAMYLCATSRGRDGYNEQFFGPGTRLTVL.

This chain uses TRBV5-4 with TRBJ1-2; tentative D call: TRBD1 (6 bases). CDR3 size: 17 residues. CDR1 and CDR2 (germline): SGHNT, YYREEE (reference sequence). Trimming removed 4 bases from V and 4 bases from J, with 23 bases in between. CDR3 amino acids: CASSEGPLVRGSYGYTF. CDR3 nucleotide sequence: TGTGCCAGCAGCGAAGGACCCCTGGTTAGGGGGTCCTATGGCTACACCTTC.

This chain uses TRBV23-1 with TRBJ1-2; D call uncertain. TRBV23-1 is annotated as an ORF whose role is uncertain. The CDR3 consists of 12 residues. Between the trimmed V and J ends, which lost 5 bases and 7 bases, there was a span of 11 bases. CDR3 nucleotide sequence: TGCGCCAGCAGTTCGAAGGGAGGTGGCTACACCTTC. Its translation is CASSSKGGGYTF.

The J gene is TRBJ1-5, the V gene TRBV2; D perhaps matches TRBD1 (6 bases). CDR3 length: 14 amino acids. The V end was cut by 8 bases, the J end by 4 bases, with 15 bases between. Per germline, CDR1 SNHLY and CDR2 FYNNEI. For the CDR3, the DNA is TGTGCCAGCGGCGGGGGCGAAAGAAATCAGCCCCAGCATTTT. Translation: CASGGGERNQPQHF. Full variable domain (missing parts from reference TRBV2 and TRBJ1-5): EPEVTQTPSHQVTQMGQEVILRCVPISNHLYFYWYRQILGQKVEFLVSFYNNEISEKSEIFDDQFSVERPDGSNFTLKIRSTKLEDSAMYFCASGGGERNQPQHFGDGTRLSIL.

This clone was detected only once. The V call is TRBV5-1, the J call TRBJ1-4; D not resolved. The CDR3 extends over 15 amino acids. Trimming left V 0 bases short and J 0 bases short, with 6 bases between. The germline V gene has CDR1 SGHRS and CDR2 YFSETQ. This CDR3 reads CASSLDSATNEKLFF. The DNA for the CDR3 is TGCGCCAGCAGCTTGGATAGTGCAACTAATGAAAAACTGTTTTTT.

This clone showed up just once. This CDR3 reads CASSPRTGRDSYNSPLHF. The CDR3 DNA sequence: TGTGCCAGCAGCCCGAGGACAGGGAGGGATTCCTATAATTCACCCCTCCACTTT. The rearrangement joins TRBV9 to TRBJ1-6, with 8 bases matching TRBD1. J lost 1 base, V lost 4 bases, and 10 bases had no gene match. The CDR3 loop spans 18 amino acids. CDR1 and CDR2 from the germline V gene are SGDLS and YYNGEE.

The rearrangement links TRBV7-9 to TRBJ1-2, with 7 bases matching TRBD1. The CDR3 totals 15 residues. V lost 5 bases to trimming and J lost 6 bases; unmatched junction nucleotides: 12. Germline CDR1 reads SEHNR; CDR2 reads FQNEAQ (reference sequence). CDR3 bases: TGTGCCAGCAGCCCGGAGGGGACAGAAAGAAATGGCTACACCTTC. Encoded protein: CASSPEGTERNGYTF.

The chain has TRBV6-5 and TRBJ1-6, with 7 nucleotides matching TRBD1. Germline trimming cut 4 bases from V and 10 bases from J; bases unmatched to any gene: 13. Germline V CDR1 and CDR2: MNHEY, SVGAGI. The CDR3 sequence is 16 residues long. The CDR3 coding sequence is TGTGCCAGCAGTTCTCAGGGGGGTCCTTCAGTGTCACCCCTCCACTTT. Translation: CASSSQGGPSVSPLHF.

The chain joins TRBV9 to TRBJ1-1, with TRBD1 identical over 7 bases. Trimming removed 4 bases from V and 6 bases from J; junction bases left unmatched: 15. The CDR3 contains 16 residues. Per the germline V gene, CDR1 is SGDLS and CDR2 is YYNGEE. CDR3 nucleotide sequence: TGTGCCAGCAGCCCCCGGACAGGATTAACTCGACCTGAAGCTTTCTTT. Residues: CASSPRTGLTRPEAFF.

The V gene is TRBV7-2, the J gene TRBJ1-4, with TRBD1 identical over 8 bases. Germline trimming cut 7 bases from V and 3 bases from J; bases unmatched to any gene: 7. Germline loops: CDR1 SGHTA, CDR2 FQGNSA. This CDR3 has 15 residues. The CDR3 DNA reads TGTGCCAGCACCCGGACAGGGCGCGCTAATGAAAAACTGTTTTTT. It yields the protein CASTRTGRANEKLFF.

The V and J genes are TRBV4-1 and TRBJ2-3; 8 bases are a match to TRBD2. The ends lost 5 bases at V and 0 bases at J; junction bases unmatched: 4. Per the germline V gene, CDR1 is MGHRA and CDR2 is YSYEKL. CDR3 size: 15 residues. CDR3 DNA sequence: TGCGCCAGCAGCTTGCGGGGGGCTAGCACAGATACGCAGTATTTT. Translation gives CASSLRGASTDTQYF.

The chain links TRBV13 to TRBJ1-4, with 9 bases matching TRBD1. This CDR3 has 14 amino acids. From germline, CDR1 is PRHDT and CDR2 FYEKMQ (reference sequence). The junction had 8 bases not matched to a gene; V was cut back by 8 bases and J by 7 bases. CDR3 nucleotide sequence: TGTGCCAGCCGAAGGGGACAGGGAAGTGAAAAACTGTTTTTT. Its protein product is CASRRGQGSEKLFF. Together with reference TRBV13 and TRBJ1-4, the CDR3 gives the full variable domain: AAGVIQSPRHLIKEKRETATLKCYPIPRHDTVYWYQQGPGQDPQFLISFYEKMQSDKGSIPDRFSAQQFSDYHSELNMSSLELGDSALYFCASRRGQGSEKLFFGSGTQLSVL.

Of note for this clone: The same CDR3 arises from other DNA sequences in this sample as well. The chain carries TRBV6-1 and TRBJ1-2; D is uncertain. V was clipped by 9 bases and J by 3 bases, with 11 bases between them. The CDR3 consists of 12 residues. CDR1 and CDR2 from the germline V gene are MNHNS and SASEGT. The CDR3 loop reads CASRNSDYGYTF. CDR3 nucleotide sequence: TGTGCCAGTAGAAACTCTGACTATGGCTACACCTTC.

This rearrangement joins TRBV23-1 to TRBJ2-1, with 8 bases matching TRBD2. TRBV23-1 is annotated as an ORF whose role is uncertain. This CDR3 spans 20 amino acids. With V trimmed by 0 bases and J by 1 base, 14 bases remained unmatched. The DNA for the CDR3 is TGCGCCAGCAGTCAATCGAGGGCGGGGGGATCTGCAGAATCCTACAATGAGCAGTTCTTC. It translates to CASSQSRAGGSAESYNEQFF.

This chain joins TRBV7-9 and TRBJ2-5; a possible D gene is TRBD1 (6 bases). Germline CDR1 and CDR2: SEHNR and FQNEAQ (reference sequence). The CDR3 is 14 amino acids. V lost 5 bases and J lost 2, with 12 bases in between. CDR3 sequence: CASSATGYQETQYF. Here the CDR3 DNA reads TGTGCCAGCAGCGCTACAGGGTATCAAGAGACCCAGTACTTC.

With regard to this clone: A junction boundary mismatches the germline segment, possibly from a read error. The chain joins TRBV4-1 to TRBJ2-3, with TRBD2 matching 8 bases. Germline V lookup: CDR1 MGHRA, CDR2 YSYEKL. The CDR3 runs to 17 residues. The chain's CDR3 is CASSPLAQRENTDAQYF. CDR3 coding DNA: TGCGCCAGCAGCCCCCTAGCCCAGCGGGAGAACACAGATGCGCAGTATTTT.

This clone was counted a few times. The chain couples TRBV7-2 to TRBJ2-3; TRBD2 agrees at 11 bases. Per the germline V gene, CDR1 is SGHTA and CDR2 is FQGNSA. V gave up 6 bases and J gave up 6 bases; unmatched junction bases: 8. The CDR3 is 15 residues long. Here the CDR3 DNA reads TGTGCCAGCAGTCCGGGGACTAGCGGTATCGATACGCAGTATTTT. Protein: CASSPGTSGIDTQYF.

J is TRBJ2-7 and V is TRBV5-1; D is perhaps TRBD1 (5 bases). CDR1 and CDR2 (germline): SGHRS, YFSETQ. V was clipped by 2 bases and J by 5 bases, with 11 bases between them. This CDR3 spans 13 amino acids. Here the CDR3 reads CASSLDSRNEQYF. The CDR3 DNA is TGCGCCAGCAGCTTAGACAGTCGAAACGAGCAGTACTTC.

V is TRBV7-9 and J is TRBJ2-2; 10 nucleotides match TRBD2. Germline trimming cut 5 bases from V and 2 bases from J; bases unmatched to any gene: 5. This CDR3 has 16 residues. Germline CDR1 is SEHNR and CDR2 is FQNEAQ (reference sequence). CDR3 sequence (DNA): TGTGCCAGCAGCGACAGACTAGCGGGCAACACCGGGGAGCTGTTTTTT. Protein product: CASSDRLAGNTGELFF.

This chain joins TRBV27 and TRBJ2-7, with a possible D match to TRBD2 (6 bases). V was pared by 4 bases and J by 7 bases, with 20 bases between. The CDR3 covers 15 residues. Germline CDR1 is MNHEY and CDR2 is SMNVEV (reference sequence). The CDR3 coding sequence is TGTGCCAGCAGTTCGGCTGACGCGGGGCGTCGGGAGCAGTACTTC. Protein: CASSSADAGRREQYF.